This TCR beta chain was profiled in a study of metastatic and nonmetastatic thyroid tumors. No patient had received any treatment before thyroid surgery. Trimming left V 1 base short and J 0 bases short, with 6 bases between. The CDR3 runs 14 residues. The germline CDR1 and CDR2 sequences are SGHVS and FQNEAQ. Per the authors' pipeline: What underpinned the distant-metastasis classifier for papillary thyroid cancer was the set of CDR3 differences across clinicopathological groups. MiXCR re-clonotyped the PCR reads for TCRdb. The V and J calls and clone size come from TCRdb's table, not from the authors' own analysis. The table lists roughly 14,000 clones, about 31% of them singletons.

The V gene is TRBV7-8, the J gene TRBJ1-1; D gene unclear. The TCR was taken from a female donor with papillary thyroid cancer or a benign thyroid nodule (not recorded which). Some clones in this sample may be carry-over from other donors' samples. Source material: tumor tissue. CDR3 sequence reads: CASSLGTMNTEAFF. As DNA, the CDR3 is TGTGCCAGCAGCTTAGGGACCATGAACACTGAAGCTTTCTTT.